These 21 T cell receptor beta chains were all obtained from the same sample, sequenced in a study of Graves' ophthalmopathy and Graves' hyperthyroidism. The TCR beta CDR3 regions underwent amplification from RNA transcripts. Following a first-round RT-PCR that used HTBI primers, a second-round multiplex PCR was carried out. Each CDR3 protein gets one entry after TCRdb re-called the multiplex PCR reads with MiXCR. This sample has 200,000 to 300,000 distinct CDR3 sequences; around 45% occur once, and the top ten carry more than 45%. Sequencing was performed on peripheral blood. These receptors came from an adult man with Graves' ophthalmopathy.

The chain couples TRBV3-1 to TRBJ2-6; 7 bases agree with TRBD1. From germline, CDR1 is LGHDT and CDR2 YNNKEL (reference sequence). J lost 2 bases, V lost 10 bases, and 8 bases had no gene match. This CDR3 comprises 15 residues. In DNA form, the CDR3 reads TGTGCCATCAGTGACGGGACAGCTGGGGCCAACGTCCTGACTTTC. As protein: CAISDGTAGANVLTF.

The CDR3 bases are TGCAGTGCTCGGCCCGGGACTAGCGGGGTGTACGAGCAGTACTTC. Its translation is CSARPGTSGVYEQYF. The chain carries TRBV20-1 and TRBJ2-7, with 13 bases fitting TRBD2. V gave up 5 bases and J gave up 4 bases; unmatched junction bases: 8. The CDR3 contains 15 residues. Germline loops: CDR1 DFQATT, CDR2 SNEGSKA (reference sequence).

The V gene is TRBV12-3 or TRBV12-4, the J gene TRBJ2-7; tentatively, D is TRBD1 or TRBD2 (5 bases each). There are 15 residues in the CDR3. The CDR3 region has the DNA TGTGCTAGTGGTTTCCCGGGACGGAAAAAATACGAGCAGTACTTC. Its protein product is CASGFPGRKKYEQYF.

The rearrangement joins TRBV10-2 to TRBJ2-5; D is undetermined. The J call may be wrong; the DNA end is better matched by TRBJ2-1. Germline V gene lookup returns CDR1 WSHSY and CDR2 SAAADI. There are 12 residues in the CDR3. This CDR3 reads CASSEKLNEQFF. DNA of the CDR3: TGCGCCAGCAGTGAGAAACTCAATGAGCAGTTCTTC.

The chain has TRBV2 and TRBJ1-4; no definite D call. CDR1 and CDR2 from the germline V gene are SNHLY and FYNNEI. CDR3 length equals 13 residues. V was shortened by 8 bases and J by 4 bases, with 11 bases between the two germline ends. In nucleotides, the CDR3 is TGTGCCAGCGGAAAAGGGCGTAATGAAAAACTGTTTTTT. It codes for CASGKGRNEKLFF.

The V call is TRBV25-1, the J call TRBJ2-7; D perhaps matches TRBD1 (5 bases). Germline V gives CDR1 MGHDK, CDR2 SYGVNS. This CDR3 contains 13 residues. Trimming left V 5 bases short and J 3 bases short, with 11 bases between. The CDR3 spells CASSFVQDYEQYF. CDR3 DNA: TGTGCCAGCAGTTTTGTACAGGACTACGAGCAGTACTTC.

At least ten counts were recorded for this clonotype. This rearrangement joins TRBV29-1 to TRBJ2-7, with D possibly being TRBD1 (6 bases). The V gene's germline CDR1 is SQVTM and CDR2 ANQGSEA. This CDR3 comprises 12 residues. Trimming pared 4 bases from V and 3 bases from J, leaving 10 bases between. Written as DNA, the CDR3 is TGCAGCGTTGGGGCCAGGGGCTACGAGCAGTACTTC. Amino acids: CSVGARGYEQYF.

The chain's CDR3 is CSARDIASGAGELFF. The CDR3 bases are TGCAGTGCTAGAGATATTGCTAGCGGGGCAGGGGAGCTGTTTTTT. The rearrangement uses TRBV20-1 and TRBJ2-2; 9 positions match TRBD2. The CDR3 covers 15 residues. In germline, CDR1 is DFQATT, CDR2 SNEGSKA (reference sequence). V lost 0 bases and J lost 8; bases outside the gene matches: 7.

This chain connects TRBV19 to TRBJ1-2, with 9 bases that match TRBD1. Germline CDR1 reads LNHDA; CDR2 reads SQIVND (reference sequence). V shed 3 bases and J 3 bases; nucleotides not matched to a gene: 5. This CDR3 contains 15 residues. CDR3 bases: TGTGCCAGTAGTATTCCAAGGACAGGGGACTATGGCTACACCTTC. Translated, it gives CASSIPRTGDYGYTF.

V is TRBV5-1 and J is TRBJ1-4; the match to TRBD1 covers 9 bases. The CDR3 contains 17 residues. Looked up from germline, CDR1 is SGHRS and CDR2 is YFSETQ. J lost 0 bases, V lost 4 bases, and 7 bases had no gene match. CDR3 DNA: TGCGCCAGCAGCGAGGGACAGGGCACTACAACTAATGAAAAACTGTTTTTT. It is translated as CASSEGQGTTTNEKLFF.

This rearrangement joins TRBV2 to TRBJ2-2; tentative D call: TRBD2 (6 bases). The CDR3 covers 16 residues. The V gene's germline CDR1 is SNHLY and CDR2 FYNNEI. V shed 6 bases and J shed 5 bases, with 19 bases lying between them. The CDR3 region has the DNA TGTGCCAGCAGCGTAGGGGTAGCGGAAAGGACCGGGGAGCTGTTTTTT. Protein product: CASSVGVAERTGELFF.

The genes are TRBV24-1 and TRBJ1-4; D is undetermined. V shed 4 bases and J shed 4 bases, with 15 bases lying between them. The V gene's germline CDR1 is KGHDR and CDR2 SFDVKD. CDR3 length equals 16 residues. DNA of the CDR3: TGTGCCACCAGTGACGGAGGGTACAGCCGTAATGAAAAACTGTTTTTT. It codes for CATSDGGYSRNEKLFF.

This chain connects TRBV10-3 to TRBJ2-2; D is possibly TRBD2 (5 bases). The germline gives CDR1 ENHRY, CDR2 SYGVKD. V was trimmed by 4 bases and J by 6 bases, leaving 18 bases between them. This CDR3 has 16 residues. In DNA form, the CDR3 reads TGTGCCATCAGTGCGGTCACTAGGCTCGACGCCGGGGAGCTGTTTTTT. As protein: CAISAVTRLDAGELFF.

Many counts were recorded for this clonotype. Compared with germline, one end of the junction differs, possibly owing to a read error. The V gene is TRBV20-1, the J gene TRBJ2-7, with D uncertain. The CDR3 has 13 amino acids. Germline CDR1 and CDR2: DFQATT and SNEGSKA (reference sequence). CDR3 sequence reads: CSPCDSNSYEQYF. CDR3 coding DNA: TGTAGTCCGTGCGACTCCAACTCCTACGAGCAGTACTTC.

In the case of this clonotype: The junction departs from the called germline gene at one end, perhaps through a read error. V usage is TRBV10-2 and J usage is TRBJ1-5, with 7 bases matching TRBD1. The germline V gene has CDR1 WSHSY and CDR2 SAAADI. This CDR3 is built from 12 residues. CDR3 loop: CASRTGEQPQHF. The CDR3 bases are TGTGCCAGCAGAACAGGGGAACAGCCCCAGCATTTT.

There are a few counts of this clonotype. The chain has TRBV7-9 and TRBJ1-6, with 11 nucleotides matching TRBD1. The germline V gene encodes CDR1 SEHNR and CDR2 FQNEAQ (reference sequence). Unmatched junction bases numbered 8, after V lost 9 bases and J lost 7 bases. The CDR3 is made up of 15 amino acids. The CDR3 spells CASSPGTGGNSPLHF. The CDR3, as DNA: TGTGCCAGTAGTCCGGGGACAGGGGGAAATTCACCCCTCCACTTT.

V gene TRBV2 combines with J gene TRBJ1-1; 9 bases match TRBD1. The trim removed 6 bases at V and 4 bases at J, leaving 6 bases unmatched. Germline V gene data show CDR1 as SNHLY and CDR2 as FYNNEI. The CDR3 runs 14 residues. The CDR3 loop is CASSWTGVGTEAFF. CDR3 nucleotides: TGTGCCAGCAGCTGGACAGGGGTGGGCACTGAAGCTTTCTTT.

The table lists this clonotype with a count of one. The chain links TRBV2 to TRBJ1-2; 7 positions agree with TRBD1. The CDR3 loop spans 15 amino acids. Trimming removed 5 bases from V and 0 bases from J; junction bases left unmatched: 6. Looked up from germline, CDR1 is SNHLY and CDR2 is FYNNEI. DNA for the CDR3: TGTGCCAGCAGTCCTGCGACAGGGTCTAACTATGGCTACACCTTC. As protein: CASSPATGSNYGYTF. Combining the CDR3 with reference TRBV2 and TRBJ1-2 gives the whole variable domain EPEVTQTPSHQVTQMGQEVILRCVPISNHLYFYWYRQILGQKVEFLVSFYNNEISEKSEIFDDQFSVERPDGSNFTLKIRSTKLEDSAMYFCASSPATGSNYGYTFGSGTRLTVV.

This clonotype was observed a handful of times. The chain employs TRBV20-1 and TRBJ1-5; 8 bases fit TRBD1. Germline V gene lookup returns CDR1 DFQATT and CDR2 SNEGSKA (reference sequence). The CDR3 consists of 14 residues. Losses at the gene ends were 5 bases for V and 5 bases for J; bases not matched to a gene: 8. CDR3 protein: CSAERQGSDQPQHF. The CDR3 DNA sequence: TGCAGTGCTGAAAGACAGGGGAGCGATCAGCCCCAGCATTTT.

V and J are TRBV7-9 and TRBJ2-6, with D possibly being TRBD1 (6 bases). Trimming cost V 4 bases and J 6 bases, with 10 bases left between them. The CDR3 sequence is 14 residues long. Germline V lookup: CDR1 SEHNR, CDR2 FQNEAQ (reference sequence). The CDR3 DNA follows: TGTGCCAGCAGCTCACCAGGGGAGGCCAACGTCCTGACTTTC. It is translated as CASSSPGEANVLTF.

This clonotype was detected only once. The rearrangement uses TRBV2 and TRBJ1-2, with D unresolved. This CDR3 contains 14 residues. The germline gives CDR1 SNHLY, CDR2 FYNNEI. Trimming removed 5 bases at V and 4 bases at J, with 14 bases between. DNA for the CDR3: TGTGCCAGCAGTTACTCGAATTCCATCTATGGCTACACCTTC. Translating it yields CASSYSNSIYGYTF.